The clone carrying this TCR beta chain was counted at least ten times. The protocol attached unique molecular identifiers to individual cDNA molecules. MiXCR, applied by TCRdb to the 5' RACE reads, yields one record per CDR3 protein. The sample lists around 37,000 distinct CDR3 sequences; about 8.2% were seen once. These data are taken from a study of early T cells in non-severe SARS-CoV-2 infection. The V and J ends lost 4 bases and 7 bases, in that order; junction bases with no gene match: 6. CDR3 length: 15 residues. CDR1 and CDR2 from the germline V gene are SGHRS and YFSETQ. Sequencing input: whole blood. The TCR comes from an adult who was a healthcare worker with PCR-confirmed SARS-CoV-2 infection or an uninfected control (not recorded which). This chain links TRBV5-1 with TRBJ1-6; 9 bases map to TRBD1. The CDR3 nucleotides read TGCGCCAGCAGCACAGCCGGGACAGGGAATTCACCCCTCCACTTT. Translating it yields CASSTAGTGNSPLHF.